This entry concerns a single TCR beta chain. The sample comes from a study of blood T cell repertoires in COVID-19. Study-level background: Sample material is recorded as cDNA or gDNA derived from T cells, B-cell-depleted T cells, or PBMCs.

V dropped 4 bases and J dropped 1 base, with 17 bases sitting between them. This CDR3 has 16 amino acids. Germline V gene sequence: CDR1 SGDLS, CDR2 YYNGEE. Clones were sequenced by immunoSEQ multiplex PCR, and TCRdb holds only the in-frame ones, with some missing. The sample holds fewer than 250,000 clones, about four fifths seen once. The sequenced material came from peripheral blood. This TCR came from a woman between 65 and 79 years old with acute or convalescent COVID-19. The chain uses TRBV9 and TRBJ1-2, with D perhaps TRBD1 (6 bases). The CDR3 loop reads CASSLGGGAVNYGYTF. CDR3 bases: TGTGCCAGCAGCCTAGGCGGGGGGGCCGTTAACTATGGCTACACCTTC.